The clone carrying this T cell receptor beta chain is medium-sized. Its specificity is unknown. This specimen belongs to a study of T cells in Graves' hyperthyroidism and ophthalmopathy. Study as a whole: Staff took peripheral blood when the initial diagnosis was made, before any treatment began. General observations from the study: Ophthalmopathy was told apart from stable hyperthyroidism by a 13 V-J model. The model forecast ophthalmopathy, anticipating it by a median roughly 6.3 months before onset.

Amplification of TCR beta CDR3 regions used RNA as the template. With the HTBI primer set, the TCR CDR3 went through a first round of RT-PCR. Each CDR3 protein is one row after TCRdb ran MiXCR on the multiplex PCR reads. The sample has 360,000 or so distinct CDR3 sequences; over 12% are singletons. The CDR3 length is 15 residues. V shed 6 bases, J shed 5 bases, and the junction held 10 bases outside the gene matches. Germline loops: CDR1 LGHDT, CDR2 YNNKEL (reference sequence). The sample comprised blood. The sequence derives from a woman aged 60-75 years with Graves' ophthalmopathy. V gene TRBV3-1 combines with J gene TRBJ2-7; 10 nucleotides agree with TRBD2. CDR3 residues: CASSLGIAGGHEQYF. The CDR3 nucleotides read TGTGCCAGCAGTTTGGGTATAGCGGGAGGCCACGAGCAGTACTTC.